These T cell receptor beta chains were read from a single sample in a study of long-term antiretroviral therapy in people with HIV. Assay used: immunoSEQ multiplex PCR; TCRdb lists only in-frame clones, some missing. The table shows tens of thousands of clones, with approximately 84% occurring only once. The sample in question was unsorted PBMCs, obtained approximately 5.7 years after starting antiretroviral therapy. The receptors shown here come from a young man with HIV. CDR3s include the opening cysteine and the closing phenylalanine or tryptophan. Each record gives: CDR3 length, clone size, V gene, D gene, J gene, CDR3 protein, CDR3 DNA. A D gene is named only where the DNA matches it firmly. Some rows mark clone size as missing; the rest say once, few, many or name a class of expanded clone.

13	NA	TRBV7-9	NA	TRBJ1-1	CASSWTVSTEAFF	TGTGCCAGCAGCTGGACCGTGAGCACTGAAGCTTTCTTT
16	NA	TRBV21-1	NA	TRBJ2-5	CASSKSGLADQETQYF	TGTGCCAGCAGCAAATCCGGACTAGCGGATCAAGAGACCCAGTACTTC
15	NA	TRBV2	TRBD2	TRBJ2-2	CASMLAGVPTGELFF	TGTGCCAGCATGTTGGCGGGGGTCCCCACCGGGGAGCTGTTTTTT
14	NA	TRBV6-5	TRBD1	TRBJ1-1	CASSSGQGFAEAFF	TGTGCCAGCAGTTCGGGACAGGGCTTCGCGGAAGCTTTCTTT
15	few	TRBV4-2	NA	TRBJ1-4	CASSRPVTLGEKLFF	TGTGCCAGCAGTCGACCTGTGACCTTGGGGGAAAAACTGTTTTTT
14	NA	TRBV28	TRBD1	TRBJ1-2	CASRTGRANYGYTF	TGTGCCAGCAGGACAGGGAGGGCTAACTATGGCTACACCTTC
18	NA	TRBV4-3	TRBD1	TRBJ1-5	CASSQDLWRQGRYQPQHF	TGCGCCAGCAGCCAAGATCTGTGGAGACAGGGGAGGTATCAGCCCCAGCATTTT
15	NA	TRBV18	TRBD1	TRBJ1-4	CASSPNRGINEKLFF	TGTGCCAGCTCACCGAACAGGGGGATTAATGAAAAACTGTTTTTT
15	once	TRBV5-1	TRBD1	TRBJ2-2	CASSWGQGRSGELFF	TGCGCCAGCAGCTGGGGACAGGGGCGTTCCGGGGAGCTGTTTTTT
18	NA	TRBV11-1	TRBD2	TRBJ2-2	CASSSKTSGGLPKRELFF	TGTGCCAGCAGCTCGAAGACTAGCGGGGGCCTTCCGAAAAGGGAGCTGTTTTTT
12	few	TRBV19	TRBD2	TRBJ2-7	CASSGGSYEQYF	TGTGCCAGTAGTGGCGGGAGCTACGAGCAGTACTTC
15	NA	TRBV9	TRBD1	TRBJ2-1	CASSTRTGLYDEQFF	TGTGCCAGCAGCACCCGGACAGGGCTTTACGATGAGCAGTTCTTC
14	NA	TRBV2	NA	TRBJ1-5	CASSDLSRDQPQHF	TGTGCCAGCAGTGACCTCTCTCGTGATCAGCCCCAGCATTTT
15	NA	TRBV13	NA	TRBJ2-2	CASSSTGIRGGELFF	TGTGCCAGCAGCTCCACAGGGATTCGAGGCGGGGAGCTGTTTTTT
13	NA	TRBV11-2	TRBD1	TRBJ2-7	CASSPGTGAGQYF	TGTGCCAGCAGCCCCGGGACAGGGGCAGGGCAGTACTTC
17	NA	TRBV7-6	TRBD2	TRBJ2-2	CASSLVGGGKTTGELFF	TGTGCCAGCAGCTTAGTGGGCGGGGGTAAAACCACCGGGGAGCTGTTTTTT
15	NA	TRBV7-9	NA	TRBJ1-5	CASSLQGNSNQPQHF	TGTGCCAGCAGCTTACAGGGAAATAGCAATCAGCCCCAGCATTTT
19	NA	TRBV10-1	TRBD2	TRBJ2-4	CAPSPFQAGGFWAKNIQYF	TGCGCCCCTTCCCCCTTCCAAGCGGGGGGGTTCTGGGCCAAAAACATTCAGTACTTC
16	few	TRBV7-2	TRBD2	TRBJ2-1	CASSLSFAGVGNEQFF	TGTGCCAGCAGCTTAAGTTTTGCGGGGGTCGGCAATGAGCAGTTCTTC
15	NA	TRBV7-9	TRBD2	TRBJ2-7	CASSQGTSGSYEQYF	TGTGCCAGCAGCCAAGGGACTAGCGGCTCCTACGAGCAGTACTTC
15	NA	TRBV7-9	TRBD1	TRBJ2-1	CASSPGQGSYNEQFF	TGTGCCAGCAGCCCCGGACAGGGCTCCTACAATGAGCAGTTCTTC
15	NA	TRBV7-2	TRBD2	TRBJ2-5	CASSPSGRAQETQYF	TGTGCCAGCAGCCCGAGCGGGAGGGCGCAAGAGACCCAGTACTTC
14	NA	TRBV18	TRBD2	TRBJ2-7	CASSPAVGRGEQYF	TGTGCCAGCTCACCTGCCGTGGGGAGGGGCGAGCAGTACTTC
15	few	TRBV9	NA	TRBJ1-2	CASSVEDGANYGYTF	TGTGCCAGCAGCGTAGAGGACGGGGCTAACTATGGCTACACCTTC
15	NA	TRBV6-1	NA	TRBJ2-7	CASSEVGGTLNEQYF	TGTGCCAGCAGTGAGGTTGGGGGAACTCTCAACGAGCAGTACTTC
17	NA	TRBV7-2	TRBD1	TRBJ1-6	CASTQLRGRKDNSPLHF	TGTGCCAGCACCCAGTTGAGGGGGCGAAAAGATAACTCACCCCTCCACTTT
13	NA	TRBV28	NA	TRBJ2-7	CASTLGPTYEQYF	TGTGCCAGCACACTCGGGCCCACCTACGAGCAGTACTTC
16	NA	TRBV28	TRBD1	TRBJ2-3	CASSLTGTGASDTQYF	TGTGCCAGCAGTTTAACCGGGACAGGGGCCTCAGATACGCAGTATTTT
15	few	TRBV29-1	NA	TRBJ2-5	CSVEGTPRNQETQYF	TGCAGCGTTGAAGGGACCCCAAGGAACCAAGAGACCCAGTACTTC
15	few	TRBV7-2	TRBD1	TRBJ2-1	CASSSGQSSYNEQFF	TGTGCCAGCAGCTCGGGACAGAGCTCCTACAATGAGCAGTTCTTC
15	NA	TRBV2	TRBD2	TRBJ2-3	CASSALTSGTDTQYF	TGTGCCAGCAGTGCCTTGACTAGCGGCACAGATACGCAGTATTTT
17	NA	TRBV7-8	TRBD2	TRBJ2-2	CASSLALAGVGTGELFF	TGTGCCAGCAGCTTAGCACTAGCGGGGGTAGGAACCGGGGAGCTGTTTTTT
14	NA	TRBV7-9	NA	TRBJ1-1	CASSPLQRLTEAFF	TGTGCCAGCAGCCCACTACAGCGTTTAACTGAAGCTTTCTTT
15	NA	TRBV19	NA	TRBJ2-3	CASSMGLSQADTQYF	TGTGCCAGTAGTATGGGCCTCTCACAGGCGGATACGCAGTATTTT
10	NA	TRBV7-9	NA	TRBJ2-1	CASPSVEQFF	TGTGCCTCCCCGAGTGTCGAGCAGTTCTTC
14	NA	TRBV19	NA	TRBJ1-5	CASSKIVGDQPQHF	TGTGCCAGTAGTAAGATAGTGGGCGATCAGCCCCAGCATTTT
15	few	TRBV19	NA	TRBJ1-5	CASSIEGYSNQPQHF	TGTGCCAGTAGTATAGAAGGGTATAGCAATCAGCCCCAGCATTTT
14	NA	TRBV7-2	NA	TRBJ2-7	CASSLAFGDYEQYF	TGTGCCAGCAGCTTAGCCTTCGGAGACTACGAGCAGTACTTC
11	once	TRBV18	NA	TRBJ2-3	CASSPWDTQYF	TGTGCCAGCTCGCCCTGGGATACGCAGTATTTT
15	NA	TRBV6-6	TRBD2	TRBJ2-2	CASSYGTKNTGELFF	TGTGCCAGCAGTTACGGGACTAAGAACACCGGGGAGCTGTTTTTT
17	NA	TRBV11-3	TRBD2	TRBJ2-1	CASSFRASGLVYNEQFF	TGTGCCAGCAGCTTTCGGGCTAGCGGGCTCGTGTACAATGAGCAGTTCTTC
19	NA	TRBV19	NA	TRBJ1-4	CASRPGLTQSRTFNEKLFF	TGTGCCAGCCGACCTGGACTGACACAAAGTCGCACCTTTAATGAAAAACTGTTTTTT
15	NA	TRBV9	NA	TRBJ1-3	CASSVESYSGNTIYF	TGTGCCAGCAGCGTAGAGTCATACTCTGGAAACACCATATATTTT
17	NA	TRBV9	TRBD2	TRBJ2-1	CASSVAGSGGLINEQFF	TGTGCCAGCAGCGTAGCTGGGTCGGGAGGTTTGATCAATGAGCAGTTCTTC
17	NA	TRBV11-2	TRBD2	TRBJ2-1	CASSLTSGASPHNEQFF	TGTGCCAGCAGCTTGACTAGCGGGGCGTCCCCCCACAATGAGCAGTTCTTC
14	NA	TRBV5-6	NA	TRBJ1-5	CASRPWGENQPQHF	TGTGCCAGCAGACCATGGGGGGAGAATCAGCCCCAGCATTTT
15	NA	TRBV7-6	TRBD1	TRBJ2-7	CASSSGQGATYEQYF	TGTGCCAGCAGCTCCGGACAGGGGGCCACCTACGAGCAGTACTTC
15	NA	TRBV7-8	TRBD1	TRBJ2-1	CASRTRDRVGSEQFF	TGTGCCAGCAGGACCCGCGACAGGGTGGGTAGCGAGCAGTTCTTC
14	NA	TRBV18	NA	TRBJ1-1	CASSPLSEVAEAFF	TGTGCCAGCTCACCACTTTCTGAGGTCGCTGAAGCTTTCTTT
13	NA	TRBV29-1	NA	TRBJ2-3	CSVEGTQTDTQYF	TGCAGCGTTGAAGGGACTCAAACAGATACGCAGTATTTT
11	NA	TRBV25-1	NA	TRBJ2-5	CASRASVTQYF	TGTGCCAGCAGAGCGTCAGTGACCCAGTACTTC
15	NA	TRBV21-1	NA	TRBJ1-1	CASSEGCHGNTEAFF	TGTGCCAGCAGCGAAGGGTGTCATGGGAACACTGAAGCTTTCTTT
13	NA	TRBV27	TRBD1	TRBJ2-3	CASMTGATDTQYF	TGTGCCAGCATGACAGGGGCCACAGATACGCAGTATTTT
15	NA	TRBV6-5	NA	TRBJ1-6	CASSYSRQDNSPLHF	TGTGCCAGCAGTTACTCGAGACAGGATAATTCACCCCTCCACTTT
14	NA	TRBV28	TRBD1	TRBJ1-1	CASGLQGAYTEAFF	TGTGCCAGCGGTCTACAGGGGGCTTACACTGAAGCTTTCTTT
15	NA	TRBV5-4	NA	TRBJ2-7	CASSWGETNTYEQYF	TGTGCCAGCAGCTGGGGGGAGACTAACACCTACGAGCAGTACTTC